This TCR beta chain was identified during a study of CD8+ T cells in alopecia areata. Germline assignment: CDR1 SEHNR and CDR2 FQNEAQ (reference sequence). CDR3 size: 12 residues. V was trimmed by 1 base and J by 6 bases, leaving 5 bases between them. After isolation, RNA underwent reverse transcription to generate cDNA as the sequencing template. The protocol was immunoSEQ multiplex PCR, while the TCRdb copy is restricted to in-frame clones and leaves out a portion. The data contain hundreds of thousands of clones, 58% of them singletons. With respect to this clone: Other nucleotide sequences from this sample produce the same CDR3.

Treatment reported: oral pan-JAK inhibitor, 5-10 mg twice daily. From alopecia areata patients, lesional scalp punch biopsies and peripheral blood were collected. This chain connects TRBV7-9 to TRBJ2-3; no reliable D call. The sample in question was CD4+ T cells sorted from blood, obtained at week 24, from a patient treated with tofacitinib. The origin of this receptor is a human donor with alopecia areata. The CDR3 is CASSLVADTQYF. As DNA, the CDR3 is TGTGCCAGCAGCTTAGTGGCCGATACGCAGTATTTT.